These 5 T cell receptor beta chains originate from one sample sequenced in a study of T cell responses to AZD1222 COVID-19 vaccine. TCRdb keeps only in-frame clones here, not all; method: immunoSEQ multiplex PCR. The sample lists roughly 30,000 clones, roughly 73% occurring once. The source was peripheral blood, collected on day 0 of AZD1222 vaccination. The receptors were sampled from an adult in good health.

This chain uses TRBV6-5 with TRBJ2-2; tentatively, D is TRBD2 (5 bases). CDR3 size: 13 residues. CDR1 and CDR2 (germline): MNHEY, SVGAGI. V lost 8 bases and J 0 bases, leaving 7 bases between the germline ends. CDR3 coding DNA: TGTGCCAGCGGCGGGCCGAACACCGGGGAGCTGTTTTTT. It yields the protein CASGGPNTGELFF.

The rearrangement uses TRBV28 and TRBJ1-4; D uncertain. Germline CDR1 and CDR2: MDHEN and SYDVKM. V dropped 4 bases and J dropped 2 bases, with 8 bases sitting between them. This CDR3 region has 14 residues. CDR3 sequence: CASSSASTNEKLFF. DNA for the CDR3: TGTGCCAGCAGTTCAGCATCTACTAATGAAAAACTGTTTTTT.

V usage is TRBV11-1 and J usage is TRBJ2-1, with D perhaps TRBD2 (6 bases). V dropped 0 bases and J dropped 10 bases, with 13 bases sitting between them. Germline lookup yields CDR1 SGHAT and CDR2 FQDESV (reference sequence). The CDR3 runs 14 residues. CDR3 region: CASSLAGNRGEQFF. The CDR3 DNA is TGTGCCAGCAGCTTAGCAGGAAATCGGGGGGAGCAGTTCTTC.

The chain joins TRBV6-1 to TRBJ2-3, with TRBD2 matching 9 bases. Germline CDR1 is MNHNS and CDR2 is SASEGT. CDR3 length equals 17 residues. Trimming took 2 bases from V and 3 from J; bases not matched to a gene: 9. The CDR3 here is CASSEQPSGALTDTQYF. The CDR3 DNA is TGTGCCAGCAGTGAACAGCCTAGCGGGGCTCTAACAGATACGCAGTATTTT.

The V gene is TRBV9, the J gene TRBJ1-5; D is unclear. With 0 bases removed from V and 4 bases from J, the gap between germline ends came to 11 bases. The germline V gene has CDR1 SGDLS and CDR2 YYNGEE. The CDR3 contains 15 residues. CDR3 residues: CASSVGVSGNQPQHF. The CDR3 nucleotides read TGTGCCAGCAGCGTAGGTGTGTCGGGGAATCAGCCCCAGCATTTT.